The T cell receptor beta chain under discussion was sequenced for a study of CD8+ T cells in alopecia areata. At the level of the study: Treated patients swallowed 5 to 10 mg of oral tofacitinib twice daily. Patients given treatment had severity scored by the percentage of scalp area affected.

Remarks on this clone: Its antigen is undetermined.

Stated treatment: oral pan-JAK inhibitor, 5-10 mg twice daily. Separation by sorting yielded CD4+ and CD8+ T cells from PBMCs. Germline values: CDR1 SEHNR, CDR2 FQNEAQ (reference sequence). With 2 bases clipped from V and 4 bases from J, the junction kept 4 bases outside the gene matches. The CDR3 totals 14 residues. Study conclusions and caveats: Higher clonality was seen in lesional scalp than in normal scalp, especially in alopecia totalis/universalis.

cDNA serving as the sequencing template came from extracted, reverse transcribed RNA. Sequencing was performed with immunoSEQ multiplex PCR; in TCRdb, only in-frame clones are kept and a portion is missing. The sample records some 190,000 clones, around 49% being singletons. This receptor was identified in a human donor with alopecia areata. V and J are TRBV7-9 and TRBJ2-7, with 8 bases fitting TRBD1. The input for sequencing was CD8+ T cells sorted from blood, taken at approximately week 51, from a patient treated with tofacitinib. CDR3 nucleotides: TGTGCCAGCAGCTTAAAAGGACAGGGTTACGAGCAGTACTTC. It yields the protein CASSLKGQGYEQYF.